This TCR beta chain was recorded in a study of molecular identifiers for immune sequencing clone quantification. J lost 4 bases, V lost 1 base, and 4 bases had no gene match. CDR3 length equals 15 residues. The V gene's germline CDR1 is SGHVS and CDR2 FNYEAQ. TCRdb redid the calling of the PCR reads with MiXCR, one entry per CDR3 protein. The table shows some 580,000 distinct CDR3 sequences, with around 25% occurring only once. A CD8+CD4-CCR7+CD45RA+ gate was used to sort naive CD8 T cells. This clonotype occurred a few times. The TCR originated in a human donor in good health. Some libraries in this study had Jurkat cell RNA spiked in. The chain uses TRBV7-6 and TRBJ2-1, with 7 bases matching TRBD2. Sequenced sample: naive CD8+ T cells from blood, with Jurkat cell RNA spiked in. Noted subset: FACS-sorted CD8+CD4-CCR7+CD45RA+ naive T cells. Written as DNA, the CDR3 is TGTGCCAGCAGCTTAGAGGCGGGAGCTTACAATGAGCAGTTCTTC. The encoded protein is CASSLEAGAYNEQFF.